The 24 T cell receptor beta chains given below trace back to one sample, sequenced in a study of CD8+ T cells in alopecia areata. RNA extraction and reverse transcription yielded cDNA as sequencing template. Profiled with immunoSEQ multiplex PCR; TCRdb holds only in-frame clones, not every one. The data show 100,000 to 130,000 clones, approximately 61% seen once. Sequenced sample: NKG2D-low CD8+ T cells sorted from blood. The receptors shown here come from a human donor with alopecia areata.

Regarding this clone: Other nucleotide sequences from this sample produce the same CDR3. The chain carries TRBV28 and TRBJ2-7; D unclear. The V end lost 3 bases, the J end lost 6 bases, and 3 bases lay between the germline ends. Per germline, CDR1 MDHEN and CDR2 SYDVKM. The CDR3 spans 10 residues. CDR3 loop: CASSFREQYF. In nucleotides, the CDR3 is TGTGCCAGCAGTTTTCGCGAGCAGTACTTC.

The chain recombines TRBV2 with TRBJ1-1; D remains ambiguous. The CDR3 is 10 residues long. From germline, CDR1 is SNHLY and CDR2 FYNNEI. Between the trimmed V and J ends, which lost 4 bases and 8 bases, there was a span of 5 bases. The CDR3 nucleotides read TGTGCCAGCAGTGCTGTGGAAGCTTTCTTT. Encoded protein: CASSAVEAFF.

Remarks on this clone: A read error may produce the germline difference seen at one junction end. CDR3 in DNA: TGTGCCAGCAGCTTAGTCGGTGGGGGACGCTTC. Its protein product is CASSLVGGGRF. The chain couples TRBV7-9 to TRBJ2-7; the D call may be TRBD1 or TRBD2 (5 bases each). The CDR3 is 11 amino acids. The germline CDR1 and CDR2 sequences are SEHNR and FQNEAQ (reference sequence).

This chain links TRBV7-3 with TRBJ2-1, with unresolved D. The V and J ends lost 0 bases and 6 bases respectively, with 3 bases between them. The CDR3 spans 12 residues. Germline lookup yields CDR1 SGHTA and CDR2 FQGTGA. CDR3 coding DNA: TGTGCCAGCAGCTTAACGGCCAATGAGCAGTTCTTC. Translated: CASSLTANEQFF. Complete variable domain (other parts from reference TRBV7-3 and TRBJ2-1): GAGVSQTPSNKVTEKGKYVELRCDPISGHTALYWYRQSLGQGPEFLIYFQGTGAADDSGLPNDRFFAVRPEGSVSTLKIQRTERGDSAVYLCASSLTANEQFFGPGTRLTVL.

CDR3 region: CAILRGTEAFF. DNA of the CDR3: TGTGCCATCCTAAGGGGGACTGAAGCTTTCTTT. This chain uses TRBV27 with TRBJ1-1; TRBD1 is a possible D gene (6 bases). Germline CDR1 is MNHEY and CDR2 is SMNVEV (reference sequence). The CDR3 is made up of 11 amino acids. V was trimmed by 10 bases and J by 5 bases, leaving 11 bases between them.

The rearrangement joins TRBV10-3 to TRBJ2-5; TRBD2 is a possible D gene (6 bases). The CDR3 contains 16 residues. CDR1 is ENHRY, CDR2 SYGVKD, per germline. V shed 3 bases and J shed 2 bases, with 16 bases lying between them. The CDR3 nucleotides read TGTGCCATCAGTGACGGTCCTCCAGGGAGGCAAGAGACCCAGTACTTC. This codes for CAISDGPPGRQETQYF.

The chain links TRBV28 to TRBJ2-7; TRBD2 might be the D (6 bases). With 6 bases removed from V and 4 bases from J, the gap between germline ends came to 13 bases. CDR1 is MDHEN and CDR2 is SYDVKM in the germline V gene. The CDR3 extends over 13 amino acids. In nucleotides, the CDR3 is TGTGCCAGCAGGAGTAGCGGCAGTTACGAGCAGTACTTC. It yields the protein CASRSSGSYEQYF.

The rearrangement uses TRBV29-1 and TRBJ2-7; tentatively, D is TRBD2 (6 bases). Between the trimmed V and J ends, which lost 0 bases and 4 bases, there was a span of 7 bases. In germline, CDR1 is SQVTM, CDR2 ANQGSEA. This CDR3 spans 12 amino acids. CDR3 sequence (DNA): TGCAGCGTTGAAGATGGGACTTACGAGCAGTACTTC. Translation: CSVEDGTYEQYF.

The CDR3 is CASSSLAGQNEQFF. For the CDR3, the DNA is TGTGCCAGCAGTTCACTAGCGGGACAGAATGAGCAGTTCTTC. V is TRBV6-5 and J is TRBJ2-1; TRBD2 matches at 10 bases. The V gene end was trimmed by 4 bases and the J gene end by 7 bases; junction bases not matched to a gene: 4. There are 14 residues in the CDR3. Germline lookup yields CDR1 MNHEY and CDR2 SVGAGI.

The chain joins TRBV9 to TRBJ2-3; 9 nucleotides agree with TRBD2. The ends lost 3 bases at V and 6 bases at J; junction bases unmatched: 8. CDR1 is SGDLS, CDR2 YYNGEE, per germline. The CDR3 totals 15 residues. The CDR3 DNA sequence: TGTGCCAGCAGCGATGGCAGCGGGGGGCTCGATACGCAGTATTTT. Translating it yields CASSDGSGGLDTQYF.

This clone was counted at least ten times. The genes are TRBV28 and TRBJ2-5; TRBD1 aligns across 9 bases. Germline-derived CDR1 and CDR2 are MDHEN and SYDVKM. V gave up 3 bases and J gave up 1 base; unmatched junction bases: 6. The CDR3 runs to 16 residues. The CDR3 loop reads CASSFLGQGPQETQYF. The CDR3 DNA reads TGTGCCAGCAGTTTTCTGGGACAGGGCCCCCAAGAGACCCAGTACTTC.

This chain connects TRBV7-9 to TRBJ1-2; 8 bases map to TRBD1. This CDR3 has 12 residues. Germline assignment: CDR1 SEHNR and CDR2 FQNEAQ (reference sequence). V shed 4 bases and J 8 bases; nucleotides not matched to a gene: 3. The CDR3 here is CASSSGQGGYTF. The CDR3 bases are TGTGCCAGCAGCTCTGGACAGGGAGGCTACACCTTC. The variable domain in full, completed from reference TRBV7-9 and TRBJ1-2, reads DTGVSQNPRHKITKRGQNVTFRCDPISEHNRLYWYRQTLGQGPEFLTYFQNEAQLEKSRLLSDRFSAERPKGSFSTLEIQRTEQGDSAMYLCASSSGQGGYTFGSGTRLTVV.

The table lists this clone with a count of one. The V gene is TRBV6-4, the J gene TRBJ1-1; D gene unclear. Germline V gene lookup returns CDR1 MRHNA and CDR2 SNTAGT. CDR3 length equals 10 residues. Trimming took off 6 bases at V and 11 bases at J, with 10 bases between the two ends. The CDR3 protein is CASSQKRAFF. CDR3 bases: TGTGCCAGCAGCCAAAAACGGGCTTTCTTT.

The chain joins TRBV5-6 to TRBJ1-2; D uncertain. V was cut by 6 bases and J by 7 bases, with 16 bases left in between. The CDR3 is 13 residues long. The V gene's germline CDR1 is SGHDT and CDR2 YYEEEE. This CDR3 is CASTLGGSGGYTF. The DNA of the CDR3 is TGTGCCAGCACCCTCGGAGGATCGGGTGGCTACACCTTC. The full variable domain, completed using reference TRBV5-6 and TRBJ1-2, is DAGVTQSPTHLIKTRGQQVTLRCSPKSGHDTVSWYQQALGQGPQFIFQYYEEEERQRGNFPDRFSGHQFPNYSSELNVNALLLGDSALYLCASTLGGSGGYTFGSGTRLTVV.

The CDR3 sequence: CASSGEKLFF. CDR3 sequence (DNA): TGTGCCAGCTCGGGAGAAAAACTGTTTTTT. This chain joins TRBV13 and TRBJ1-4; no firm D call. Trimming shortened V by 8 bases and J by 8 bases, and 6 bases separated the two germline ends. The CDR3 has 10 amino acids. CDR1 PRHDT and CDR2 FYEKMQ come from the germline V gene (reference sequence).

Remarks on this clone: This sample includes further DNA sequences coding for the same CDR3. The V and J genes are TRBV7-9 and TRBJ2-7, with TRBD2 as a possible D gene (5 bases). The germline V gene encodes CDR1 SEHNR and CDR2 FQNEAQ (reference sequence). The CDR3 totals 12 residues. V lost 5 bases and J lost 4, with 9 bases in between. For the CDR3, the DNA is TGTGCCAGCAGCCTCGGGGTTTACGAGCAGTACTTC. This gives the protein CASSLGVYEQYF.

The chain has TRBV28 and TRBJ2-7; either TRBD1 or TRBD2 may fit D (6 bases each). The CDR3 is made up of 12 amino acids. The V gene's germline CDR1 is MDHEN and CDR2 SYDVKM. The V end was cut by 6 bases, the J end by 5 bases, with 11 bases between. The CDR3 sequence: CASSPGANEQYF. CDR3 DNA sequence: TGTGCCAGCAGCCCGGGGGCAAACGAGCAGTACTTC.

The chain carries TRBV2 and TRBJ1-2; 9 nucleotides match TRBD1. The CDR3 sequence is 16 residues long. V lost 8 bases to trimming and J lost 0 bases; unmatched junction nucleotides: 10. CDR1 is SNHLY and CDR2 is FYNNEI in the germline V gene. The CDR3 region is CASFPGQGASNYGYTF. CDR3 sequence (DNA): TGTGCCAGCTTCCCGGGACAGGGAGCTTCTAACTATGGCTACACCTTC. Variable domain in full (rest from reference TRBV2 and TRBJ1-2): EPEVTQTPSHQVTQMGQEVILRCVPISNHLYFYWYRQILGQKVEFLVSFYNNEISEKSEIFDDQFSVERPDGSNFTLKIRSTKLEDSAMYFCASFPGQGASNYGYTFGSGTRLTVV.

The chain links TRBV7-9 to TRBJ2-1; 7 bases are shared with TRBD1. Germline trimming cut 1 base from V and 2 bases from J; bases unmatched to any gene: 5. Germline V gene data show CDR1 as SEHNR and CDR2 as FQNEAQ (reference sequence). The CDR3 runs 16 residues. The CDR3 loop reads CASSLEDRMAYNEQFF. CDR3 sequence (DNA): TGTGCCAGCAGCTTAGAGGACAGGATGGCCTACAATGAGCAGTTCTTC.

This chain uses TRBV6-1 with TRBJ2-1; TRBD1 aligns across 8 bases. This CDR3 is built from 14 residues. The germline CDR1 and CDR2 sequences are MNHNS and SASEGT. J gave up 6 bases and V 6 bases, and 7 bases lay outside the gene matches. DNA for the CDR3: TGTGCCAGCAGGGGAGGACAGGGCGGCAATGAGCAGTTCTTC. Protein: CASRGGQGGNEQFF.

There are a few counts of this clone. The CDR3 is CASSIGLGVYEQYF. CDR3 DNA: TGTGCCAGTAGTATAGGGCTCGGGGTCTACGAGCAGTACTTC. V and J are TRBV19 and TRBJ2-7, with a weak D call TRBD2 (5 bases). Trimming shortened V by 1 base and J by 3 bases, and 10 bases separated the two germline ends. Germline CDR1 is LNHDA and CDR2 is SQIVND (reference sequence). The CDR3 runs 14 residues.

The chain uses TRBV28 and TRBJ2-5; D is unresolved. The germline V gene has CDR1 MDHEN and CDR2 SYDVKM. The V end lost 5 bases, the J end lost 7 bases, and 8 bases lay between the germline ends. The CDR3 is 11 amino acids. In nucleotides, the CDR3 is TGTGCCAGCAGTACGAGCCCGACCCAGTACTTC. This translates into CASSTSPTQYF.

DNA of the CDR3: TGTGCCACCAGCAGAGTAGGACTAGAACAGTTCTTC. Protein product: CATSRVGLEQFF. The V and J genes are TRBV15 and TRBJ2-1, with 7 bases lining up with TRBD2. Unmatched junction bases numbered 4, after V lost 1 base and J lost 13 bases. The CDR3 contains 12 residues. Germline V gene data show CDR1 as LNHNV and CDR2 as YYDKDF (reference sequence).

This clone was observed a handful of times. V usage is TRBV19 and J usage is TRBJ1-1, with 8 positions matching TRBD1. The germline gives CDR1 LNHDA, CDR2 SQIVND (reference sequence). This CDR3 spans 12 amino acids. V lost 10 bases to trimming and J lost 1 base; unmatched junction nucleotides: 2. DNA for the CDR3: TGTGCCACAGGGACAGGGAACACTGAAGCTTTCTTT. Its translation is CATGTGNTEAFF. The whole variable domain, remainder taken from reference TRBV19 and TRBJ1-1, is DGGITQSPKYLFRKEGQNVTLSCEQNLNHDAMYWYRQDPGQGLRLIYYSQIVNDFQKGDIAEGYSVSREKKESFPLTVTSAQKNPTAFYLCATGTGNTEAFFGQGTRLTVV.